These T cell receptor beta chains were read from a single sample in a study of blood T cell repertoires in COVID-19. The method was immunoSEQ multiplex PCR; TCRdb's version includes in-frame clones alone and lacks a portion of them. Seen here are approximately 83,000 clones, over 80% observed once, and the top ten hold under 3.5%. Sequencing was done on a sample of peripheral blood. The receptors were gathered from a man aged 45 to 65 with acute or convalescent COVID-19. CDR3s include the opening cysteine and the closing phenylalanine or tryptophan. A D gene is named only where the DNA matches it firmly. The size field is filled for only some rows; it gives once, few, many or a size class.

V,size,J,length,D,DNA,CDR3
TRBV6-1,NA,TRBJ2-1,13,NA,TGTGCCAGCAGTGAGACTAGTCCTTATGAGCAGTTCTTC,CASSETSPYEQFF
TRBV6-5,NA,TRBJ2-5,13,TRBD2,TGTGCCAGCGGGGAATCGGGGGGGGAGACCCAGTACTTC,CASGESGGETQYF
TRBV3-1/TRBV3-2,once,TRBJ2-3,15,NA,TGTGCCAGCAGCCAAGTCGAGAGGGGCACAGATACGCAGTATTTT,CASSQVERGTDTQYF
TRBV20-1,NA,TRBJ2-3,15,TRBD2,TGCAGTGCTAGTATAGCGGGGGGAAACACAGATACGCAGTATTTT,CSASIAGGNTDTQYF
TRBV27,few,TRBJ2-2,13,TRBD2,TGTGCCAGCAGTCTAGCGGACACCGGGGAGCTGTTTTTT,CASSLADTGELFF
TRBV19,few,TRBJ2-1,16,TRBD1,TGTGCCAGTAGTATAGATCCAGGGGGCTCCTACAATGAGCAGTTCTTC,CASSIDPGGSYNEQFF
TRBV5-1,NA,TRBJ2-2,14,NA,TGCGCCAGCAGCTTGGAGCGACGCCTGGAGGAGCTGTTTTTT,CASSLERRLEELFF
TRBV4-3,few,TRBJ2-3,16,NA,TGCGCCAGCAGCCGGAATAGCCCATCCGGGGGAGATACGCAGTATTTT,CASSRNSPSGGDTQYF
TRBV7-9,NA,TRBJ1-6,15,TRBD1,TGTGCCAGCAGCTTAGGGGACAGAAGTAATTCACCCCTCCACTTT,CASSLGDRSNSPLHF
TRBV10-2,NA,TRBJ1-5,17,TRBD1,TGCGCCAGCAGTGCCGGGACAGGCACCTTTAGCAATCAGCCCCAGCATTTT,CASSAGTGTFSNQPQHF
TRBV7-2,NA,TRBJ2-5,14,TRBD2,TGTGCCAGCAGCTACCAGCGGGGTCAAGAGACCCAGTACTTC,CASSYQRGQETQYF
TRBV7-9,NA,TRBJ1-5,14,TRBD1,TGTGCCAGCAGTTCGACAGGGGGCAATCAGCCCCAGCATTTT,CASSSTGGNQPQHF
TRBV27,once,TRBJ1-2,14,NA,TGTGCCAGCAGTTTAAGGCAGGGAAACTATGGCTACACCTTC,CASSLRQGNYGYTF
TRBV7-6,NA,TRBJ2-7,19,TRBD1,TGTGCCAGCAGCTCCGTCTCCGTCCTACAGGGGAGAGGCTCCTACGAGCAGTACTTC,CASSSVSVLQGRGSYEQYF
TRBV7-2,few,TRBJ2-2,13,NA,TGTGCCAGCAGCTCTGGGGGGTACGGGGAGCTGTTTTTT,CASSSGGYGELFF
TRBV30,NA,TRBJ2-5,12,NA,TGTGCCTGGACTCAGGGAGGTGAGACCCAGTACTTC,CAWTQGGETQYF
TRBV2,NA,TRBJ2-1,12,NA,TGTGCCAGCATCCGAGTGAACAATGAGCAGTTCTTC,CASIRVNNEQFF
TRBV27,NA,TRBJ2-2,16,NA,TGTGCCAGCAGTTCCGATTGGGACTGGGACACCGGGGAGCTGTTTTTT,CASSSDWDWDTGELFF
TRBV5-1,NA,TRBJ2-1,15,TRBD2,TGCGCCAGCAGCCAGGGGACTAGCGGTTACAATGAGCAGTTCTTC,CASSQGTSGYNEQFF
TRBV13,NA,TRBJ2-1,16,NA,TGTGCCAGCAGCTCTGGGCCCGCGAGCTCCTACAATGAGCAGTTCTTC,CASSSGPASSYNEQFF
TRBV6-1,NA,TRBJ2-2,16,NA,TGTGCCAGCAGTGTTAGAGGGGGGGATAACACCGGGGAGCTGTTTTTT,CASSVRGGDNTGELFF
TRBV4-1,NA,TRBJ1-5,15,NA,TGCGCCAGCAGCTCCCCAGGGGATAGCAATCAGCCCCAGCATTTT,CASSSPGDSNQPQHF
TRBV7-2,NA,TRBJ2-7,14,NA,TGTGCCAGCAGCTTCGGCAGCGGATCCTACGAGCAGTACTTC,CASSFGSGSYEQYF
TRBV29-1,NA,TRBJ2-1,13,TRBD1,TGCAGCGTTGTAGGGACAGGGTACAATGAGCAGTTCTTC,CSVVGTGYNEQFF
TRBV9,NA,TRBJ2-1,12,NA,TGTGCCAGCAGCGTAGGGGGGGATGAGCAGTTCTTC,CASSVGGDEQFF
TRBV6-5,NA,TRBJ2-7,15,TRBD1,TGTGCCAGCGGAATTTCGGGACAGGGGTCCTACGAGCAGTACTTC,CASGISGQGSYEQYF